The sample holds one count of the clone carrying this T cell receptor beta chain. Antigen unknown. It was with a sample-barcoded 5' primer and a J-beta primer mix that a second PCR of about 6 to 12 cycles was run. MiXCR, run by TCRdb on the 5' RACE reads, gives a single entry per CDR3 protein. This table holds roughly 1,500,000 distinct CDR3 sequences, roughly 45% found once. This sample is drawn from a study of blood T cells in healthy people across ages. CDR1 is SEHNR, CDR2 FQNEAQ, per germline (reference sequence). The CDR3 runs 14 residues. After removal of 5 bases from V and 5 bases from J, the junction contained 8 bases not matched to a gene. General study results and limits: Donor CMV status was unknown, possibly confounding expanded clonotype changes.

Donors were healthy Caucasian individuals from Russia aged about 6 to 95. Per sample, at least 6 micrograms of total RNA were extracted. This TCR was recovered from a woman aged 18-35 years in good health. Material for sequencing was blood. The genes are TRBV7-9 and TRBJ1-2, with 7 nucleotides matching TRBD1. This CDR3 is CASSDDRDRYGYTF. CDR3 nucleotide sequence: TGTGCCAGCAGCGACGACAGGGATCGGTATGGCTACACCTTC.